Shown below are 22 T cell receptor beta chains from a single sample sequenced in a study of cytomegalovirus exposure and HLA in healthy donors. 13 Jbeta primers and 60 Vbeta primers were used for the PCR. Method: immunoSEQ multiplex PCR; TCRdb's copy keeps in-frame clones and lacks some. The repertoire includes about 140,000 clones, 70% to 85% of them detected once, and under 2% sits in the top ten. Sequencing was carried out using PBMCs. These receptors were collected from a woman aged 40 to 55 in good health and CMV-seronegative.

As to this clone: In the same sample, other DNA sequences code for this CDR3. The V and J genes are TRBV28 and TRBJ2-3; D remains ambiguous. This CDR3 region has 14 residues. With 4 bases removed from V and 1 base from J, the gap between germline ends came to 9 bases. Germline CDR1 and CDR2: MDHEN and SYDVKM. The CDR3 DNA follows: TGTGCCAGCAGTTACCCCGGAGGCACAGATACGCAGTATTTT. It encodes CASSYPGGTDTQYF.

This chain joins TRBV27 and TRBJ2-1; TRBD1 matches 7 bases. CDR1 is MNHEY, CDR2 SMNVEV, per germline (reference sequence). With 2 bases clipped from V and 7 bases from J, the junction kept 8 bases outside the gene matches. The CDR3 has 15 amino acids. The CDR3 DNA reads TGTGCCAGCAGTTTAGGGACAGTATACTTTAATGAGCAGTTCTTC. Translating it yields CASSLGTVYFNEQFF.

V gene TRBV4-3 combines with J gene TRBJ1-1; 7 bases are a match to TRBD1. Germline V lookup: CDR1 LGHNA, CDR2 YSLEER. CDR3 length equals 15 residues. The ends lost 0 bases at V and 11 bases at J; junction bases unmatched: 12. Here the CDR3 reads CASSQDSRGRQTAFF. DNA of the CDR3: TGCGCCAGCAGCCAAGATAGTAGGGGGCGACAGACGGCTTTCTTT.

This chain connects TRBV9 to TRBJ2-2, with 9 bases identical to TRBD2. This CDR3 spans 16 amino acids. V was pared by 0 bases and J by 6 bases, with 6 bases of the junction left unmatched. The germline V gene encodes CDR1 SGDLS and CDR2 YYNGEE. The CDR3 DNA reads TGTGCCAGCAGCGTAGATCCTAGCGGGAAGGCCGGGGAGCTGTTTTTT. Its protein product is CASSVDPSGKAGELFF.

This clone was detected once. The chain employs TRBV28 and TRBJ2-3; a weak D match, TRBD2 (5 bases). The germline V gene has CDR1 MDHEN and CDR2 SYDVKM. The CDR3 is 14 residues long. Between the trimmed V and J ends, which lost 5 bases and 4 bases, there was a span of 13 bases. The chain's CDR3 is CASSAGDSADTQYF. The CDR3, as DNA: TGTGCCAGCAGTGCAGGTGATAGCGCAGATACGCAGTATTTT.

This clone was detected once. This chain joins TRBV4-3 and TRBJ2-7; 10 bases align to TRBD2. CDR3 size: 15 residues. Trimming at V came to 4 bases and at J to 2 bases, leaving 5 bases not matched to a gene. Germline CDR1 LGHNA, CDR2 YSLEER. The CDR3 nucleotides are TGCGCCAGCAGCCTCGGACTAGCGGCCACCTACGAGCAGTACTTC. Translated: CASSLGLAATYEQYF.

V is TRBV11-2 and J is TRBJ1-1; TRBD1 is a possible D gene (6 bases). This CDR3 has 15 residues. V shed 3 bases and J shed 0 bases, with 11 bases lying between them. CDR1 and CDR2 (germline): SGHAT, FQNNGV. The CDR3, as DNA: TGTGCCAGCAGCTTGCAGGGGCAGATGAACACTGAAGCTTTCTTT. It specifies CASSLQGQMNTEAFF.

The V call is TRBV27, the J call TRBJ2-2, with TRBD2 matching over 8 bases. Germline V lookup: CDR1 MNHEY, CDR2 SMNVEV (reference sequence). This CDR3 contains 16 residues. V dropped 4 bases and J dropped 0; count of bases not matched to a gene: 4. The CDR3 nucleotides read TGTGCCAGCAGTTACCCAGCGGGGGCGAACACCGGGGAGCTGTTTTTT. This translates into CASSYPAGANTGELFF.

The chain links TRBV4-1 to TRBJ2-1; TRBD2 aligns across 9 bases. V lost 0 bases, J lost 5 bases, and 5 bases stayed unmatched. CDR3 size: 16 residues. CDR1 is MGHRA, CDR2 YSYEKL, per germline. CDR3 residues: CASSQDTTSGNNEQFF. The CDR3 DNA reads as TGCGCCAGCAGCCAAGATACGACTAGCGGAAACAATGAGCAGTTCTTC.

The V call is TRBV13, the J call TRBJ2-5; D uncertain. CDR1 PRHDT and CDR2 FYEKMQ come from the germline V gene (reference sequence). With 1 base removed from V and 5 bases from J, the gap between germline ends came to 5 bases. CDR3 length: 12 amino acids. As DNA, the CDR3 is TGTGCCAGCAGCTTAGTTTCGGAGACCCAGTACTTC. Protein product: CASSLVSETQYF.

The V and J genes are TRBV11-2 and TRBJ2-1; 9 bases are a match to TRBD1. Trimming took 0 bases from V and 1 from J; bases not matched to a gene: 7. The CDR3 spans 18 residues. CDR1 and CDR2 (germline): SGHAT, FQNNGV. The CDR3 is CASSLEGSTGGSYNEQFF. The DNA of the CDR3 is TGTGCCAGCAGCTTAGAAGGGTCGACAGGGGGGTCCTACAATGAGCAGTTCTTC.

The CDR3 DNA reads as TGCGCCAGCAGCCAAACCTGGACAGGGCAATTTGGCGAGCAGTACTTC. Its protein product is CASSQTWTGQFGEQYF. The chain links TRBV4-3 to TRBJ2-7; 8 nucleotides match TRBD1. The CDR3 has 16 residues. Germline V gene lookup returns CDR1 LGHNA and CDR2 YSLEER. The V gene end was trimmed by 2 bases and the J gene end by 6 bases; junction bases not matched to a gene: 12.

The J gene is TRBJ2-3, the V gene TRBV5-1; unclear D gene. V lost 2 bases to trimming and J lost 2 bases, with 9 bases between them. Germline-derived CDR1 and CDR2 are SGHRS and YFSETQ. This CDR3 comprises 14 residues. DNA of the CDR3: TGCGCCAGCAGCTTCGGTACTACCACAGATACGCAGTATTTT. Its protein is CASSFGTTTDTQYF.

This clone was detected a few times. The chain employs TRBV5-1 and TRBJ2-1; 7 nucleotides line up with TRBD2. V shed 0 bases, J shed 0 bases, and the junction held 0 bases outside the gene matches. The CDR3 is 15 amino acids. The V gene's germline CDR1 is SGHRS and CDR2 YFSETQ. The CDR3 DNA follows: TGCGCCAGCAGCTTGGGGGAGGGCTCCTACAATGAGCAGTTCTTC. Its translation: CASSLGEGSYNEQFF.

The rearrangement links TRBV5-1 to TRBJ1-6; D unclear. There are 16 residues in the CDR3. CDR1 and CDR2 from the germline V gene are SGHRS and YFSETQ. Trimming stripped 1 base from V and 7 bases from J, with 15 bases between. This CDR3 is CASSLHTGDSNSPLHF. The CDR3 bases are TGCGCCAGCAGCTTGCATACCGGGGATTCGAATTCACCCCTCCACTTT.

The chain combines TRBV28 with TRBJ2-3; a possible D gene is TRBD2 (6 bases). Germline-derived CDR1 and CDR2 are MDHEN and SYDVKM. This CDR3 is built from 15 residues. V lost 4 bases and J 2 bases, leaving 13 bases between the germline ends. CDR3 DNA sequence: TGTGCCAGCAGTTCCTTTCCGCGGGACACAGATACGCAGTATTTT. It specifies CASSSFPRDTDTQYF. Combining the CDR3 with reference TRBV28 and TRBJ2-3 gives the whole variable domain DVKVTQSSRYLVKRTGEKVFLECVQDMDHENMFWYRQDPGLGLRLIYFSYDVKMKEKGDIPEGYSVSREKKERFSLILESASTNQTSMYLCASSSFPRDTDTQYFGPGTRLTVL.

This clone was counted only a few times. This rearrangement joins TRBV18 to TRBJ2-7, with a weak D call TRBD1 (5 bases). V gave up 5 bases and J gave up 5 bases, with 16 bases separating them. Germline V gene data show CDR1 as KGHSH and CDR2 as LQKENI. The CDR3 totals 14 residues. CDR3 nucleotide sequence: TGTGCCAGCTCAGTGTTGCAGGGTACCAACGAGCAGTACTTC. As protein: CASSVLQGTNEQYF.

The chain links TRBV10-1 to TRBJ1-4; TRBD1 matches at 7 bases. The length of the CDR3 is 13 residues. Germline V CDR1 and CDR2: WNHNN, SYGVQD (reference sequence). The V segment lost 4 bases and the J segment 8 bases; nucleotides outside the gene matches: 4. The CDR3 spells CASSATGAEKLFF. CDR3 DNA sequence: TGCGCCAGCAGTGCTACAGGGGCCGAAAAACTGTTTTTT.

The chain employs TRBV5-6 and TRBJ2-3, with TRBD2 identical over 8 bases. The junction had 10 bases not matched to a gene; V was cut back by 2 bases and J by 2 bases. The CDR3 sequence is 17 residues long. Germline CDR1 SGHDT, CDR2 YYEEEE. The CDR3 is CASSFRASGLHTDTQYF. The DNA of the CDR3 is TGTGCCAGCAGCTTCCGGGCTAGCGGGTTACACACAGATACGCAGTATTTT. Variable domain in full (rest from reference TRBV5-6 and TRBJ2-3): DAGVTQSPTHLIKTRGQQVTLRCSPKSGHDTVSWYQQALGQGPQFIFQYYEEEERQRGNFPDRFSGHQFPNYSSELNVNALLLGDSALYLCASSFRASGLHTDTQYFGPGTRLTVL.

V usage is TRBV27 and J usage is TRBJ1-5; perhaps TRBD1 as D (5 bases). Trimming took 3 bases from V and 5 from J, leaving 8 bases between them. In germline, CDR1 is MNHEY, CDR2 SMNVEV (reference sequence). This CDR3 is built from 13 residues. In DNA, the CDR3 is TGTGCCAGCAGTTTCCAAGGGGATCAGCCCCAGCATTTT. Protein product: CASSFQGDQPQHF.

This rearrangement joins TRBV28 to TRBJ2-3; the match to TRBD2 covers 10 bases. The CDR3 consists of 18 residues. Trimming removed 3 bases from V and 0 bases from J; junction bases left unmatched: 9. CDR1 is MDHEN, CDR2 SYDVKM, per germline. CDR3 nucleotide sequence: TGTGCCAGCAGTTTCATCGAAGGACTAGCGGAGAGCACAGATACGCAGTATTTT. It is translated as CASSFIEGLAESTDTQYF.

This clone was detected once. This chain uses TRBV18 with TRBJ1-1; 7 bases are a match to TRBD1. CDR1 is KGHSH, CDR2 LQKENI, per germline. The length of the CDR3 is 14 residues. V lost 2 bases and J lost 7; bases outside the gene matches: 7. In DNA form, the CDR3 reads TGTGCCAGCTCACCAATCACAGGGGTGGGTGAAGCTTTCTTT. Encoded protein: CASSPITGVGEAFF.